These 5 T cell receptor beta chains came from one sample sequenced in a study of regulatory T cells in long-lasting Graves disease. Time point meaning: persistent/refractory GD, antithyroid drugs over 5 years with positive TRAb. PBMCs provided the RNA from which the TCR library was made. Through Arm-PCR of CDR3 regions and iRepertoire HTBI primers, TCR beta libraries were built. TCRdb used MiXCR to reprocess the multiplex PCR reads, holding one entry per CDR3 protein. The table includes a few hundred thousand distinct CDR3 sequences, approximately 22% detected once. Sequencing was performed on peripheral blood mononuclear cells (PBMCs), taken when the disease was refractory, from a patient treated with antithyroid drugs. These receptors were collected from a female donor with Graves disease.

This clonotype came up many times. The chain combines TRBV28 with TRBJ1-2; weak D call: TRBD1 (5 bases). The CDR3 spans 12 residues. CDR1 is MDHEN, CDR2 SYDVKM, per germline. Trimming shortened V by 3 bases and J by 5 bases, and 7 bases separated the two germline ends. CDR3 region: CASSFEGYGYTF. Written as DNA, the CDR3 is TGTGCCAGCAGTTTTGAGGGGTATGGCTACACCTTC.

This clonotype occurred a few times. The chain carries TRBV6-1 and TRBJ1-3; 7 nucleotides match TRBD1. Germline-derived CDR1 and CDR2 are MNHNS and SASEGT. With 6 bases clipped from V and 0 bases from J, the junction kept 8 bases outside the gene matches. This CDR3 has 16 amino acids. CDR3 protein: CASSPNRDSSGNTIYF. CDR3 coding DNA: TGTGCCAGCAGCCCCAACCGGGACAGCTCTGGAAACACCATATATTTT.

The chain has TRBV7-6 and TRBJ1-3; D is unresolved. V was trimmed by 4 bases and J by 1 base, leaving 5 bases between them. The CDR3 is 13 amino acids. CDR1 and CDR2 from the germline V gene are SGHVS and FNYEAQ. The CDR3 is CASSSASGNTIYF. As DNA, the CDR3 is TGTGCCAGCAGCTCCGCGTCTGGAAACACCATATATTTT.

About this clonotype itself: Being one base from a much bigger clone, this may be a read error. The CDR3 loop reads CASSRIRNLGTGELVF. The DNA for the CDR3 is TGTGCCAGCAGTCGGATAAGGAATTTGGGCACCGGGGAGCTGGTTTTT. The chain joins TRBV28 to TRBJ2-2; D perhaps matches TRBD2 (5 bases). This CDR3 comprises 16 residues. CDR1 and CDR2 from the germline V gene are MDHEN and SYDVKM. The whole variable domain, remainder taken from reference TRBV28 and TRBJ2-2, is DVKVTQSSRYLVKRTGEKVFLECVQDMDHENMFWYRQDPGLGLRLIYFSYDVKMKEKGDIPEGYSVSREKKERFSLILESASTNQTSMYLCASSRIRNLGTGELVFGEGSRLTVL.

This clonotype appeared a few times. The germline gene is not matched at one end of the junction; a read error may be the cause. The chain combines TRBV28 with TRBJ2-1, with 9 bases lining up with TRBD1. The CDR3 runs 15 residues. The germline CDR1 and CDR2 sequences are MDHEN and SYDVKM. CDR3 coding DNA: TGTGCCATCAGTGAGGCGGGACAGGGACAGGATGAGCAGTTCTTC. It translates to CAISEAGQGQDEQFF.